The 23 T cell receptor beta chains below all came from one sample that was sequenced in a study of graft-versus-host responses after intestinal transplantation. Clones were read by immunoSEQ multiplex PCR, and TCRdb kept only the in-frame ones, dropping some. This sample carries around 110,000 clones, 90% of them seen once, and the ten largest clones take around 0.2%. These receptors lack a known antigen. The sequencing here drew on unstimulated CD4+ T cells sorted from spleen or lymph node cells, taken before intestinal transplant. These TCRs come from a human donor who received an intestinal transplant.

The V gene is TRBV10-3, the J gene TRBJ1-2, with D possibly being TRBD1 (6 bases). CDR1 is ENHRY, CDR2 SYGVKD, per germline. Trimming removed 5 bases from V and 2 bases from J, with 6 bases in between. CDR3 length equals 12 residues. The CDR3 DNA is TGTGCCATCAGTCAGGGGAACTATGGCTACACCTTC. As protein: CAISQGNYGYTF.

The chain links TRBV7-9 to TRBJ2-5; 10 nucleotides match TRBD2. This CDR3 has 15 residues. V was pared by 6 bases and J by 5 bases, with 9 bases of the junction left unmatched. Germline-derived CDR1 and CDR2 are SEHNR and FQNEAQ (reference sequence). CDR3 sequence (DNA): TGTGCCAGCAGAACCGGGACTAGCGAAATGGAGACCCAGTACTTC. As protein: CASRTGTSEMETQYF.

The V call is TRBV29-1, the J call TRBJ2-7, with 9 bases fitting TRBD2. The V gene's germline CDR1 is SQVTM and CDR2 ANQGSEA. This CDR3 contains 13 residues. V lost 4 bases, J lost 3 bases, and 4 bases stayed unmatched. CDR3 sequence (DNA): TGCAGCGTTGCGTTTAGCGGGAGCTACGAGCAGTACTTC. Translation: CSVAFSGSYEQYF.

V gene TRBV30 combines with J gene TRBJ2-2; 10 nucleotides align to TRBD1. The CDR3 spans 15 residues. Trimming took 7 bases from V and 5 from J; bases not matched to a gene: 10. The V gene's germline CDR1 is GTSNPN and CDR2 SVGIG (reference sequence). The CDR3 region is CALVPGQGSTGELFF. The DNA of the CDR3 is TGTGCCTTAGTCCCGGGACAGGGGAGTACCGGGGAGCTGTTTTTT.

V usage is TRBV7-9 and J usage is TRBJ1-2; 8 nucleotides align to TRBD1. This CDR3 has 13 amino acids. Germline CDR1 is SEHNR and CDR2 is FQNEAQ (reference sequence). Germline trimming cut 5 bases from V and 8 bases from J; bases unmatched to any gene: 7. The CDR3 DNA is TGTGCCAGCAGCCCCGGACAGGGATGGGGCTACACCTTC. Protein product: CASSPGQGWGYTF.

The chain combines TRBV7-2 with TRBJ1-2, with no clear D. This CDR3 is 12 amino acids long. Germline V gene sequence: CDR1 SGHTA, CDR2 FQGNSA. Trimming removed 7 bases from V and 4 bases from J, with 10 bases in between. For the CDR3, the DNA is TGTGCCAGCAAGAACCAGATCTATGGCTACACCTTC. It codes for CASKNQIYGYTF.

The chain links TRBV18 to TRBJ1-1, with 7 nucleotides matching TRBD1. The CDR3 covers 16 residues. After removal of 1 base from V and 1 base from J, the junction contained 6 bases not matched to a gene. Germline CDR1 reads KGHSH; CDR2 reads LQKENI. The CDR3 DNA reads as TGTGCCAGCTCACCACTCGGGACAGCTCGGAACACTGAAGCTTTCTTT. Its translation: CASSPLGTARNTEAFF.

This sequence joins TRBV18 and TRBJ2-7, with TRBD2 matching 10 bases. The CDR3 sequence is 15 residues long. The germline gives CDR1 KGHSH, CDR2 LQKENI. Trimming at V came to 1 base and at J to 5 bases, leaving 5 bases not matched to a gene. The CDR3 is CASSPRASGRNEQYF. As DNA, the CDR3 is TGTGCCAGCTCACCACGGGCTAGCGGGAGAAACGAGCAGTACTTC.

This chain links TRBV28 with TRBJ1-2; maybe TRBD1 (5 bases). The CDR3 runs to 13 residues. Looked up from germline, CDR1 is MDHEN and CDR2 is SYDVKM. V was pared by 6 bases and J by 3 bases, with 11 bases between. This chain's CDR3 is CASSYDSYYGYTF. CDR3 nucleotides: TGTGCCAGCAGCTATGACAGCTACTATGGCTACACCTTC.

This chain joins TRBV7-3 and TRBJ1-1; 9 positions match TRBD1. The germline V gene encodes CDR1 SGHTA and CDR2 FQGTGA. Germline trimming cut 5 bases from V and 6 bases from J; bases unmatched to any gene: 10. The CDR3 totals 15 residues. Here the CDR3 reads CASSPNRDRDSEAFF. Here the CDR3 DNA reads TGTGCCAGCAGCCCAAACCGGGACAGGGATTCTGAAGCTTTCTTT.

CDR3 nucleotide sequence: TGTGCCATCAGTGAGGATAGCGGGAGCTCCTACGAGCAGTACTTC. It translates to CAISEDSGSSYEQYF. The V call is TRBV10-3, the J call TRBJ2-7, with 9 bases identical to TRBD2. This CDR3 comprises 15 residues. The junction had 2 bases not matched to a gene; V was cut back by 2 bases and J by 0 bases. Germline loops: CDR1 ENHRY, CDR2 SYGVKD.

CDR3 DNA: TGTGCCAGCAGTGGGCAGGGCCATGGCTACACCTTC. Amino acids: CASSGQGHGYTF. The rearrangement links TRBV2 to TRBJ1-2; D is perhaps TRBD1 (5 bases). CDR1 SNHLY and CDR2 FYNNEI come from the germline V gene. V was pared by 4 bases and J by 6 bases, with 9 bases between. The CDR3 is 12 residues long. Full variable domain (missing parts from reference TRBV2 and TRBJ1-2): EPEVTQTPSHQVTQMGQEVILRCVPISNHLYFYWYRQILGQKVEFLVSFYNNEISEKSEIFDDQFSVERPDGSNFTLKIRSTKLEDSAMYFCASSGQGHGYTFGSGTRLTVV.

This CDR3 reads CANSRDSTYEQYF. CDR3 DNA: TGTGCCAATTCCCGGGACTCCACCTACGAGCAGTACTTC. The chain is built from TRBV2 and TRBJ2-7, with TRBD2 as a possible D gene (6 bases). The germline V gene has CDR1 SNHLY and CDR2 FYNNEI. CDR3 length: 13 amino acids. V was clipped by 10 bases and J by 2 bases, with 15 bases between them.

The genes are TRBV4-3 and TRBJ2-3, with D possibly matching TRBD1 (5 bases). The germline V and J ends were trimmed by 3 bases and 6 bases, with 13 bases remaining between them. The CDR3 is 14 residues long. Germline V lookup: CDR1 LGHNA, CDR2 YSLEER. As DNA, the CDR3 is TGCGCCAGCAGCCAGGGGCTTTTCGCGGATACGCAGTATTTT. This gives the protein CASSQGLFADTQYF.

Comment on this clone: At the DNA level, this CDR3 is encoded by other sequences in the same sample as well. The chain carries TRBV7-2 and TRBJ1-6, with D hard to call. V was shortened by 2 bases and J by 0 bases, with 5 bases between the two germline ends. CDR1 and CDR2 (germline): SGHTA, FQGNSA. The CDR3 covers 15 residues. CDR3 DNA sequence: TGTGCCAGCAGCTTACCGAGCTCCTATAATTCACCCCTCCACTTT. It is translated as CASSLPSSYNSPLHF.

The chain is built from TRBV30 and TRBJ2-7; weak D call: TRBD2 (5 bases). Looked up from germline, CDR1 is GTSNPN and CDR2 is SVGIG (reference sequence). V lost 6 bases to trimming and J lost 3 bases, with 9 bases between them. This CDR3 region has 11 residues. The CDR3 DNA follows: TGTGCCTGTATGGGGAGCTACGAGCAGTACTTC. Its translation is CACMGSYEQYF.

J is TRBJ2-1 and V is TRBV10-3, with 11 bases that match TRBD2. The CDR3 has 17 residues. Germline loops: CDR1 ENHRY, CDR2 SYGVKD. Unmatched junction bases numbered 4, after V lost 0 bases and J lost 3 bases. In DNA form, the CDR3 reads TGTGCCATCAGTGAGTCATTGGGACTAGCGGTCTACAATGAGCAGTTCTTC. Amino acids: CAISESLGLAVYNEQFF.

The V gene is TRBV5-4, the J gene TRBJ2-5; tentatively, D is TRBD1 (6 bases). The V end was cut by 4 bases, the J end by 2 bases, with 21 bases between. The CDR3 has 17 amino acids. Germline-derived CDR1 and CDR2 are SGHNT and YYREEE (reference sequence). The chain's CDR3 is CASSHRWTDHGQETQYF. CDR3 DNA: TGTGCCAGCAGCCATCGATGGACAGACCACGGTCAAGAGACCCAGTACTTC.

The chain combines TRBV11-2 with TRBJ1-1; D is unresolved. The CDR3 covers 12 residues. V lost 5 bases to trimming and J lost 7 bases, with 11 bases between them. Germline V gives CDR1 SGHAT, CDR2 FQNNGV. In DNA, the CDR3 is TGTGCCAGCAGCCGTACGGGGATTGAAGCTTTCTTT. It encodes CASSRTGIEAFF.

The chain joins TRBV6-5 to TRBJ1-4; weak D call: TRBD1 (5 bases). The CDR3 contains 15 residues. V lost 0 bases and J lost 8, with 13 bases in between. Germline CDR1 reads MNHEY; CDR2 reads SVGAGI. For the CDR3, the DNA is TGTGCCAGCAGTTACTCGACGCGGGGGAGGGAAAAACTGTTTTTT. This gives the protein CASSYSTRGREKLFF.

A few counts support this clone. The chain is built from TRBV7-2 and TRBJ2-6; TRBD1 agrees at 8 bases. The V gene end was trimmed by 10 bases and the J gene end by 3 bases; junction bases not matched to a gene: 11. The germline V gene encodes CDR1 SGHTA and CDR2 FQGNSA. CDR3 length: 16 amino acids. The DNA for the CDR3 is TGTGCCACCAACGGACAGGGAACACGTGGGGCCAACGTCCTGACTTTC. Protein sequence: CATNGQGTRGANVLTF.

V and J are TRBV2 and TRBJ2-6, with 7 nucleotides matching TRBD1. The CDR3 has 14 amino acids. Trimming at V came to 6 bases and at J to 2 bases, leaving 1 base not matched to a gene. The germline gives CDR1 SNHLY, CDR2 FYNNEI. CDR3 sequence: CASRDRAGANVLTF. CDR3 nucleotides: TGTGCCAGCAGAGACAGGGCTGGGGCCAACGTCCTGACTTTC. Together with reference TRBV2 and TRBJ2-6, the CDR3 gives the full variable domain: EPEVTQTPSHQVTQMGQEVILRCVPISNHLYFYWYRQILGQKVEFLVSFYNNEISEKSEIFDDQFSVERPDGSNFTLKIRSTKLEDSAMYFCASRDRAGANVLTFGAGSRLTVL.

This chain connects TRBV5-1 to TRBJ2-3; 8 bases are shared with TRBD2. CDR3 length: 16 residues. Germline CDR1 reads SGHRS; CDR2 reads YFSETQ. With 9 bases clipped from V and 1 base from J, the junction kept 13 bases outside the gene matches. The CDR3 DNA follows: TGCGCCACCTCAAAGGATAGCGGGATAGGCACAGATACGCAGTATTTT. Protein: CATSKDSGIGTDTQYF.